A single T cell receptor beta chain is shown here with its context. The target of this receptor is not known. Base qualities are missing; no much larger clone stands one base away. In the prospective study, participants were about 18 to 95 years old, resided in about two dozen geographic areas of the United States, and were enrolled through a virtual design. To assign participants to cohorts, the prospective study relied on clinical history that participants themselves reported in a screening survey and a study questionnaire. ImmuneRACE Cohort 3 recovered participants were defined by two consecutive negative NP/OP PCR tests, healthcare professional clearance, or symptom resolution. Mobile phlebotomists in the prospective study collected whole blood, serum and a nasopharyngeal or oropharyngeal swab from every participant. Participants in the prospective study had the option to provide additional blood draws and questionnaires over a roughly two-month period. Blood samples from the prospective study were shipped frozen or at room temperature prior to DNA extraction.

The record originates from a study of blood T cell repertoires in COVID-19 (TCRdb year 2020). With regard to the full study: The collaborator samples originated in the United States, Italy and Spain and spanned the acute and convalescent phases of COVID-19. Nearly every sample came with metadata listing a de-identified subject ID, COVID-19 status, age in years and sex. The prospective study material was composed of cDNA or gDNA derived from T cells, B-cell-depleted T cells, or PBMCs. Samples came from the ongoing ImmuneRACE study (first 160 participants) plus 1,254 subjects from 6 global collaborators. A freely available public database, intended as a resource for researchers studying the immune response to SARS-CoV-2, is where the repertoires were released. Where available, HLA class I and class II types were taken from metadata supplied by the sample provider and were not determined by assay-based typing. The dataset comprised deeply sampled blood TCRbeta repertoires from subjects exposed to, actively infected with, or recovered from COVID-19.

From the cysteine up to the phenylalanine, the CDR3 has a length of 13 residues. Kept here is only the CDR3 DNA, which spans 39 bases and is read in frame from base 1. CDR1 and CDR2 are drawn from the germline V gene: SGHTA, FQGNSA. Deletion took 6 bases off V and 7 bases off J, with a span of 15 bases between the germline ends. TCRbeta CDR3 regions were amplified from genomic DNA using the immunoSEQ Assay, a bias-controlled multiplex PCR. The paper's processing steps were these. Nucleated cell counts per sample were estimated from amplification of reference gene primers within the assay. To quantify the absolute abundance of each unique TCRbeta CDR3 rearrangement, sequence reads were collapsed and filtered. For each sample, productive Simpson clonality was calculated as the square root of Simpson's diversity index over productive rearrangements. TCRdb stores this immuneACCESS table with in-frame sequences only. Part of the clones is absent; in the studies checked, under half of the shortfall reflects unresolved V genes, and no reason is known for the rest. For V, J and clone size, that table is used; D and trimming come from the DNA. Present in this sample are roughly 140,000 clones, 85% of which were seen just once. The top ten constitute 6.2% of the sample.

What the authors observed across the whole study: The amount of clinical and demographic metadata varied by source and participant and was provided uncurated.

Sequencing was done on a sample of PBMCs or T cells enriched from blood (not recorded which). The receptor comes from a middle-aged woman who had recovered from COVID-19. The rearrangement combines TRBV7-2 with TRBJ1-2; the D gene cannot be resolved reliably. The CDR3 reads CASRNLNSGGYTF. The nucleotide sequence is TGTGCCAGCAGGAATCTAAATTCGGGTGGCTACACCTTC.